One and the same sample provided the 3 T cell receptor beta chains below, sequenced in a study of brain metastases from non-small cell lung cancer. Produced via immunoSEQ multiplex PCR; TCRdb's table is partial and in-frame only. In the table there are 2,000 to 2,500 clones, approximately 85% of which are singletons. Specimen: tumor-adjacent normal tissue. These receptors originate from a donor at least 40 years old with non-small cell lung cancer.

The chain recombines TRBV25-1 with TRBJ2-7; tentative D call: TRBD2 (5 bases). This CDR3 region has 15 residues. V was trimmed by 0 bases and J by 3 bases, leaving 12 bases between them. CDR1 is MGHDK, CDR2 SYGVNS, per germline. CDR3 region: CASSEYWTEGYEQYF. The CDR3, as DNA: TGTGCCAGCAGTGAATACTGGACTGAAGGCTACGAGCAGTACTTC.

This chain links TRBV5-1 with TRBJ1-1; a possible D gene is TRBD1 (6 bases). The CDR3 covers 13 residues. V was clipped by 4 bases and J by 2 bases, with 9 bases between them. Germline V lookup: CDR1 SGHRS, CDR2 YFSETQ. CDR3 DNA sequence: TGCGCCAGCAGCCCCGGGACAAACACTGAAGCTTTCTTT. This translates into CASSPGTNTEAFF.

Note on this clone: The junction and the germline gene differ at one end; a read error may be behind it. The chain joins TRBV29-1 to TRBJ1-2; TRBD1 matches at 7 bases. The germline V gene encodes CDR1 SQVTM and CDR2 ANQGSEA. The CDR3 spans 13 residues. For the CDR3, the DNA is TGCAGCGTTGTAAGGGGTGGAGGGGGCCTTGCACAATTC. Encoded protein: CSVVRGGGGLAQF.